The entry below describes one T cell receptor beta chain. In the authors' methods: By means of reference gene primer amplification, nucleated cell counts were estimated. Clones were read by immunoSEQ multiplex PCR, and TCRdb kept only the in-frame ones, dropping some. Clone size and V and J calls were adopted from that table, with D and trimming inferred from the DNA. The top ten clones hold around 5.8% of a sample with 95,000 to 110,000 clones, roughly 91% of them seen once. This entry belongs to a study of blood T cell repertoires in COVID-19. Overall study: The study drew acute and convalescent COVID-19 samples from the United States, Italy and Spain. Sources were T cells, B-cell-depleted T cells, or PBMCs; the material itself was cDNA or gDNA.

The germline gives CDR1 LGHNA, CDR2 YSLEER. The V gene lost 7 bases and the J gene lost 1 base, with 19 bases spanning the gap. This CDR3 region has 16 residues. The source is a human donor in a cohort sampled during active COVID-19. Sequencing was carried out using peripheral blood. V gene TRBV4-3 combines with J gene TRBJ1-1; D gene uncertain. CDR3 in DNA: TGCGCCAGCACCGCCAAGATTTACCCGGGGAACACTGAAGCTTTCTTT. Translating it yields CASTAKIYPGNTEAFF.